A single sample is the source of the 7 T cell receptor beta chains below, sequenced in a study of CD4 and CD8 cells across lung adenocarcinoma regions. TCRdb passed the PCR reads through MiXCR, listing each CDR3 protein once. The table has some 10,000 distinct CDR3 sequences, roughly 51% seen once. Material: CD8+ T cells from the margin of a lung tumor. Receptors were obtained from a male donor with lung adenocarcinoma. The CD4 and CD8 labels of this study may be unreliable.

Details on this clonotype: At one end the junction does not follow the germline gene, possibly because of a read error. The rearrangement links TRBV4-1 to TRBJ2-3, with D tentatively TRBD1 or TRBD2 (6 bases each). Germline CDR1 is MGHRA and CDR2 is YSYEKL. The CDR3 totals 16 residues. The CDR3 DNA reads as TGCGCCAGCGGCCATGGGGGGCCGGACCCCACAGATACGCAGTATTTT. Translation gives CASGHGGPDPTDTQYF.

The rearrangement uses TRBV7-6 and TRBJ1-3, with no clear D. The ends were cut back, 4 bases at V and 3 bases at J, with 13 bases in the middle. CDR1 is SGHVS and CDR2 is FNYEAQ in the germline V gene. This CDR3 is 15 amino acids long. The CDR3 reads CASSSHPGYGNTIYF. CDR3 nucleotide sequence: TGTGCCAGCAGCTCCCACCCGGGATATGGAAACACCATATATTTT.

The V and J genes are TRBV10-3 and TRBJ2-1; D may be TRBD2 (5 bases). Germline V lookup: CDR1 ENHRY, CDR2 SYGVKD. CDR3 length equals 13 residues. V gave up 11 bases and J gave up 5 bases, with 16 bases separating them. CDR3 amino acids: CAVNSGRDNEQFF. The CDR3 DNA reads as TGTGCCGTCAATTCCGGGCGGGACAATGAGCAGTTCTTC.

Remarks on this clonotype: The junction shows a germline mismatch at one end, possibly a read error. The chain joins TRBV27 to TRBJ2-1, with D perhaps TRBD2 (5 bases). This CDR3 comprises 15 residues. CDR1 and CDR2 (germline): MNHEY, SMNVEV (reference sequence). For the CDR3, the DNA is TGTGCCAGCGGTTCCCAGGCTGGGAGCACAGCTGAGCAGTACTTT. Translation: CASGSQAGSTAEQYF.

This clonotype was counted once. V gene TRBV27 combines with J gene TRBJ2-4; 11 bases map to TRBD1. The DNA end is a closer match to TRBJ2-1, so the J assignment may be wrong. The CDR3 is made up of 16 amino acids. Germline V gene data show CDR1 as MNHEY and CDR2 as SMNVEV (reference sequence). The CDR3, as DNA: TGTGCCAGCAGTTTAGCACCGGGACAGGGGGGCTACGAGCAGTTCTTC. Amino acids: CASSLAPGQGGYEQFF.

This sequence joins TRBV7-6 and TRBJ2-3, with TRBD2 matching over 8 bases. V was clipped by 3 bases and J by 6 bases; unmatched bases: 11. Germline CDR1 and CDR2: SGHVS and FNYEAQ. The CDR3 sequence is 16 residues long. CDR3 region: CASSFDEREPADTQYF. For the CDR3, the DNA is TGTGCCAGCAGCTTCGACGAGCGGGAGCCGGCCGATACGCAGTATTTT.

This clonotype was observed a single time. The chain couples TRBV6-1 to TRBJ1-1; 8 bases line up with TRBD1. The ends lost 6 bases at V and 4 bases at J; junction bases unmatched: 4. Per germline, CDR1 MNHNS and CDR2 SASEGT. The CDR3 is 13 amino acids. CDR3 residues: CASSEQGGTEAFF. The DNA for the CDR3 is TGTGCCAGCAGCGAACAGGGGGGCACTGAAGCTTTCTTT.